These T cell receptor beta chains were read from a single sample in a study of blood T cell repertoires in COVID-19. Profiled with immunoSEQ multiplex PCR; TCRdb holds only in-frame clones, not every one. Found here are 280,000 or so clones, 70% to 90% of them singletons; the top ten hold about 5.5%. The sequenced sample was PBMCs or T cells enriched from blood (not recorded which). Source of these receptors: a woman in her forties who had recovered from COVID-19. Both conserved end residues are part of each CDR3. A D gene is named only where the DNA matches it firmly. Size is stated for part of the rows, as once, few or many counts, or as a class when the clone is expanded.

TGTGCCAGCAGGGGACAGCCGAATGAAAAACTGTTTTTT	CASRGQPNEKLFF	TRBD1	TRBJ1-4	-	TRBV2
TGTGCCAGCTCACCAGTGGGGCAGATCAATTCACCCCTCCACTTT	CASSPVGQINSPLHF	-	TRBJ1-6	-	TRBV18
TGCGCCAGCAGCCTGTCGGCGGGTATCACAGATACGCAGTATTTT	CASSLSAGITDTQYF	-	TRBJ2-3	-	TRBV5-1
TGCGCCAGCAGTGGACAGGCGCCTAACTATGGCTACACCTTC	CASSGQAPNYGYTF	-	TRBJ1-2	-	TRBV10-2
TGTGCCAGCAGTCCCCCCGTTGGCTCCCGCCCCCAGTACTTC	CASSPPVGSRPQYF	-	TRBJ2-5	-	TRBV7-2
TGCGCCAGCAGTCTCACGGGAGGGCCTCTGGGAGAGACCCAGTACTTC	CASSLTGGPLGETQYF	TRBD2	TRBJ2-5	-	TRBV23-1
TGTGCCAGCAGTTCCCAGGGGGCGAGTAGCTATGGCTACACCTTC	CASSSQGASSYGYTF	TRBD1	TRBJ1-2	-	TRBV28
TGTGCCAGCAGCCTCACAGGGGGCAATCAGCCCCAGCATTTT	CASSLTGGNQPQHF	TRBD1	TRBJ1-5	-	TRBV7-9
TGTGCCACCAGCAGAGATCCGGGGTTTAGTTCTGGAAACACCATATATTTT	CATSRDPGFSSGNTIYF	-	TRBJ1-3	-	TRBV15
TGTGCCAGCAGACTCCTACTGGAGCCCCAGCATTTT	CASRLLLEPQHF	-	TRBJ1-5	few	TRBV28
TGTGCCAGCAGTCCAGGGACTAGCGGGAGTGTCACAGATACGCAGTATTTT	CASSPGTSGSVTDTQYF	TRBD2	TRBJ2-3	-	TRBV28
TGTGCCAGCAGCCCGTGGGCGGGAGGGTCCGAGCAGTACTTC	CASSPWAGGSEQYF	TRBD2	TRBJ2-7	-	TRBV28
TGTGCCAGCTGCCGGCGGGAGGGGTACAATGAGCAGTTCTTC	CASCRREGYNEQFF	TRBD2	TRBJ2-1	-	TRBV5-4
TGTGCCAGCAGCCAAGAGCCAGTAGAGACCCAGTACTTC	CASSQEPVETQYF	-	TRBJ2-5	many	TRBV14
TGTGCCAGCAGTTCTAGCGGGCCCCAGAACACCGGGGAGCTGTTTTTT	CASSSSGPQNTGELFF	TRBD2	TRBJ2-2	-	TRBV28